This T cell receptor (beta chain) was sequenced during a study of HIV-infected patients and healthy controls. Around 530 ng RNA was reverse transcribed with alpha and beta constant-region primers. Alpha and beta chain libraries were made separately by chain-specific third strand synthesis with multiplexing indices. A 12-nucleotide barcode per molecule came from two concatenated random hexamers added pre-amplification. Via MiXCR, TCRdb re-called the 5' RACE reads, giving one row per CDR3 protein. The sample yields about 15,000 distinct CDR3 sequences, less than 15% seen once. Losses at the gene ends were 5 bases for V and 3 bases for J; bases not matched to a gene: 2. Germline lookup yields CDR1 SEHNR and CDR2 FQNEAQ (reference sequence). The CDR3 has 13 amino acids. Notes on the study in general: Healthy control repertoires had roughly threefold more distinct CDR3s than untreated HIV+ repertoires, and higher Shannon diversity.

This clonotype has ten or more counts. Its antigen is unidentified. Antiretroviral therapy had run roughly three months, about 14 weeks, before follow-up blood collection. The repertoire came from unfractionated whole blood and reflected all unsorted peripheral T cells. This clonotype was sampled from an adult with HIV infection. The donor label of this sample is uncertain. This specimen was blood, taken during antiretroviral therapy. The V and J genes are TRBV7-9 and TRBJ2-7, with TRBD1 matching over 9 bases. The CDR3 region has the DNA TGTGCCAGCAGCCCGGACAGGGGCTACGAGCAGTACTTC. The encoded protein is CASSPDRGYEQYF.